This TCR beta chain was documented in a study of shared clonotypes between healthy human individuals. Regarding the study as a whole: Unshared clonotypes carried lower generation probabilities than those common to all four donors.

Deep level was the assay's run setting. Sequencing was performed with immunoSEQ multiplex PCR; in TCRdb, only in-frame clones are kept and a portion is missing. This sample has 600,000 to 750,000 clones, with less than 95% found just once. Concerning this clone itself: Its target is not known.

Deletions cut 0 bases from V and 5 bases from J, with 12 bases between. CDR3 length: 14 residues. Germline CDR1 SGDLS, CDR2 YYNGEE. The chain links TRBV9 to TRBJ2-7; possibly TRBD2 for D (6 bases). Source material: memory CD8+ T cells from PBMCs. Subset meaning: CD45RO+ cells pooled with CCR7-negative TemRA cells. The source is a man between 18 and 35 years old in good health. Some clones in this sample may be carry-over from other donors' samples. Written as DNA, the CDR3 is TGTGCCAGCAGCGTAGCGGGAGAGAGCGACGAGCAGTACTTC. This sequence encodes CASSVAGESDEQYF.